Below, one T cell receptor (beta chain) is given with its context. Its antigen is unidentified. They ran version v3.0 of the immunoSEQ assay at survey level. The protocol was immunoSEQ multiplex PCR, while the TCRdb copy is restricted to in-frame clones and leaves out a portion. The data hold roughly 38,000 clones, with roughly 82% observed a single time. The data derive from a study of long-term antiretroviral therapy in people with HIV. Study context: There is a gap of about a decade between the earliest samples and the later 2015 immediate-ART recommendation.

The V gene lost 2 bases and the J gene lost 1 base, with 8 bases spanning the gap. Germline CDR1 reads MRHNA; CDR2 reads SNTAGT. The CDR3 contains 15 residues. Overall study findings and caveats: ART adherence was not documented, and neither viral resistance nor therapy changes had any data.

Sequenced material: unsorted PBMCs, taken 0.3 years after starting antiretroviral therapy. The chain has TRBV6-4 and TRBJ2-2; perhaps TRBD2 as D (6 bases). The receptor's source is a man younger than 30 with HIV. The CDR3 DNA follows: TGTGCCAGCAGTGACGGAGCGGGGAACACCGGGGAGCTGTTTTTT. Its translation is CASSDGAGNTGELFF.